This TCR beta chain was sequenced for a study of T-cell memory formation after mild COVID-19. V lost 11 bases and J lost 3, with 16 bases in between. Germline CDR1 is SEHNR and CDR2 is FQNEAQ (reference sequence). The CDR3 sequence is 14 residues long. Each CDR3 protein gets one entry after TCRdb re-called the 5' RACE reads with MiXCR. Of roughly 610,000 distinct CDR3 sequences in the sample, around 16% are singletons; the top ten hold about 8.1%. This receptor was identified in an adult woman who had mild COVID-19 (a few samples of this study predate the infection). Cell type and time point are not known. The chain joins TRBV7-9 to TRBJ2-2; D is uncertain. The specimen sequenced was PBMCs or a T cell subset sorted from them (not recorded which). CDR3 in amino acids: CAAGDGVDTGELFF. Here the CDR3 DNA reads TGTGCCGCTGGTGATGGGGTGGACACCGGGGAGCTGTTTTTT.